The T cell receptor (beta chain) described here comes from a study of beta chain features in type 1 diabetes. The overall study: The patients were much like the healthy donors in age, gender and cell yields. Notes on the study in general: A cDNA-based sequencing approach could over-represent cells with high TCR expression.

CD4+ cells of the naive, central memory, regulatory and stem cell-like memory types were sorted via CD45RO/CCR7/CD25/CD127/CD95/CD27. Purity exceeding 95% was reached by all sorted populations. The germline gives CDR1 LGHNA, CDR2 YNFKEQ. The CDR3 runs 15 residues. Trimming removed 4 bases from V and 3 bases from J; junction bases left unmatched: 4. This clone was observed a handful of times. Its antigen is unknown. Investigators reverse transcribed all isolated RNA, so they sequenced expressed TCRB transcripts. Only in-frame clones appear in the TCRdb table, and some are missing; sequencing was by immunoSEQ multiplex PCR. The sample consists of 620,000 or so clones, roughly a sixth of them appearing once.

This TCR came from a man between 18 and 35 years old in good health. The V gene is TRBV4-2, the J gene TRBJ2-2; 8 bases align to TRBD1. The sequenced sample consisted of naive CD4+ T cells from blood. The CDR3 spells CASSPGQGDTGELFF. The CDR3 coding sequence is TGTGCCAGCAGCCCAGGACAGGGTGACACCGGGGAGCTGTTTTTT.